This is a list of T cell receptor beta chains from one sample in a study of cytomegalovirus exposure and HLA in healthy donors. Assay used: immunoSEQ multiplex PCR; TCRdb lists only in-frame clones, some missing. The table lists approximately 110,000 clones, 76% of them singletons, with over 7% in the top ten. Sequencing was carried out using PBMCs. These TCRs come from a woman aged 45-65 years in good health and CMV-seropositive. Both conserved end residues are part of each CDR3. Each record gives: clone size, CDR3 length, V gene, J gene, D gene, CDR3 DNA, CDR3 protein. D genes are given only for firm matches. For some rows the clone size is stated as once, few or many, or as a class when expanded; others skip it.

clone_size: .
cdr3_length: 14
v_call: TRBV6-5
j_call: TRBJ2-7
d_call: TRBD2
cdr3_nt: TGTGCCAGCAGTAATCGGCGGGGGAGCTACGAGCAGTACTTC
cdr3_aa: CASSNRRGSYEQYF

clone_size: .
cdr3_length: 13
v_call: TRBV4-2
j_call: TRBJ1-2
d_call: .
cdr3_nt: TGTGCCAGCAGCCCCTGGGCATCTCCTGGCTACACCTTC
cdr3_aa: CASSPWASPGYTF

clone_size: .
cdr3_length: 15
v_call: TRBV6-5
j_call: TRBJ2-7
d_call: TRBD2
cdr3_nt: TGTGCCAGCACCCGCTGGACTAGTGTGAGAGTCGAGCAGTACTTC
cdr3_aa: CASTRWTSVRVEQYF

clone_size: few
cdr3_length: 15
v_call: TRBV6-1
j_call: TRBJ1-3
d_call: TRBD1
cdr3_nt: TGTGCCAGCAGTGAATTGACAGGGGTGCCGAACACCATATATTTT
cdr3_aa: CASSELTGVPNTIYF

clone_size: few
cdr3_length: 15
v_call: TRBV27
j_call: TRBJ2-1
d_call: TRBD1
cdr3_nt: TGTGCCAGCACCGACGGGACAGGGTATGGTAATGAGCAGTTCTTC
cdr3_aa: CASTDGTGYGNEQFF

clone_size: .
cdr3_length: 11
v_call: TRBV16
j_call: TRBJ1-2
d_call: .
cdr3_nt: TGTGCCAGCAGCCGAGATATCGGCTACACCTTC
cdr3_aa: CASSRDIGYTF

clone_size: .
cdr3_length: 12
v_call: TRBV7-6
j_call: TRBJ2-1
d_call: .
cdr3_nt: TGTGCCAGCAGCCTGGGGCTGGGAGAGCAGTTCTTC
cdr3_aa: CASSLGLGEQFF

clone_size: .
cdr3_length: 13
v_call: TRBV9
j_call: TRBJ1-5
d_call: .
cdr3_nt: TGTGCCAGCAGACAGGATAGCAATCAGCCCCAGCATTTT
cdr3_aa: CASRQDSNQPQHF

clone_size: .
cdr3_length: 16
v_call: TRBV9
j_call: TRBJ2-2
d_call: .
cdr3_nt: TGTGCCAGCAGCGTAGATGGAGCGTCGAACACCGGGGAGCTGTTTTTT
cdr3_aa: CASSVDGASNTGELFF

clone_size: .
cdr3_length: 18
v_call: TRBV9
j_call: TRBJ2-3
d_call: TRBD2
cdr3_nt: TGTGCCAGCAGCGTAGCCCTAGCGGGGGGGCCAGAGACAGATACGCAGTATTTT
cdr3_aa: CASSVALAGGPETDTQYF

clone_size: .
cdr3_length: 14
v_call: TRBV6-1
j_call: TRBJ1-5
d_call: .
cdr3_nt: TGTGCCAGCAGTGAGACCGGGGGTGGCCAGCCCCAGCATTTT
cdr3_aa: CASSETGGGQPQHF

clone_size: .
cdr3_length: 16
v_call: TRBV7-2
j_call: TRBJ2-7
d_call: TRBD1
cdr3_nt: TGTGCCAGCAGCTTAGCCTCTACAGGGGGCATGGCCGAGCAGTACTTC
cdr3_aa: CASSLASTGGMAEQYF

clone_size: .
cdr3_length: 14
v_call: TRBV5-5
j_call: TRBJ2-3
d_call: .
cdr3_nt: TGTGCCAGCAGCCATGACATAGACACAGATACGCAGTATTTT
cdr3_aa: CASSHDIDTDTQYF